The 12 T cell receptor beta chains below were found in one sample sequenced in a study of T cells in narcolepsy. Sequencing used immunoSEQ multiplex PCR; TCRdb keeps in-frame clones, though not all of them. Counted here are 37,000 or so clones, approximately 85% occurring once; the ten biggest clones make up about 1.6%. Sequencing was carried out using CD45RA- memory CD4+ T cells from PBMCs. These receptors all stem from a human donor with narcolepsy.

The rearrangement links TRBV27 to TRBJ1-5; weak D call: TRBD1 (6 bases). Per the germline V gene, CDR1 is MNHEY and CDR2 is SMNVEV (reference sequence). CDR3 size: 17 residues. Between the trimmed V and J ends, which lost 2 bases and 2 bases, there was a span of 16 bases. CDR3 sequence: CASSLAQGRGGNQPQHF. CDR3 bases: TGTGCCAGCAGTTTAGCCCAGGGGAGGGGAGGCAATCAGCCCCAGCATTTT.

J is TRBJ1-1 and V is TRBV4-3; 7 nucleotides match TRBD1. With V trimmed by 1 base and J by 4 bases, 6 bases remained unmatched. The CDR3 has 15 residues. Germline assignment: CDR1 LGHNA and CDR2 YSLEER. CDR3: CASSQAEGASTEAFF. CDR3 coding DNA: TGCGCCAGCAGCCAAGCGGAGGGGGCAAGCACTGAAGCTTTCTTT.

The rearrangement joins TRBV6-1 to TRBJ1-3; unclear D gene. Germline CDR1 and CDR2: MNHNS and SASEGT. Trimming left V 3 bases short and J 7 bases short, with 10 bases between. The CDR3 is 13 residues long. CDR3 nucleotide sequence: TGTGCCAGCAGTGAGGCGAGCTTGAACACCATATATTTT. This encodes CASSEASLNTIYF.

The V call is TRBV6-1, the J call TRBJ2-5; 7 bases fit TRBD2. The germline gives CDR1 MNHNS, CDR2 SASEGT. The CDR3 has 13 amino acids. V lost 4 bases to trimming and J lost 7 bases; unmatched junction nucleotides: 6. In DNA form, the CDR3 reads TGTGCCAGCAGTGTCACTAGCGTTGGGACCCAGTACTTC. This codes for CASSVTSVGTQYF.

The chain links TRBV30 to TRBJ1-4; 9 bases match TRBD1. Unmatched junction bases numbered 7, after V lost 0 bases and J lost 8 bases. The CDR3 is 15 residues long. The germline CDR1 and CDR2 sequences are GTSNPN and SVGIG (reference sequence). For the CDR3, the DNA is TGTGCCTGGAGTGTATCACAGGGGGCGAGGGAAAAACTGTTTTTT. It codes for CAWSVSQGAREKLFF.

This chain connects TRBV27 to TRBJ1-4; D possibly corresponds to TRBD1 (6 bases). The germline V gene has CDR1 MNHEY and CDR2 SMNVEV (reference sequence). The CDR3 is 16 amino acids. V lost 2 bases, J lost 3 bases, and 13 bases lay in between. The CDR3 loop is CASSLKRRGANEKLFF. The DNA for the CDR3 is TGTGCCAGCAGTTTAAAAAGAAGGGGGGCTAATGAAAAACTGTTTTTT.

As DNA, the CDR3 is TGTGCCAGCAGCCAAGGACTGGACAGCACAGATACGCAGTATTTT. It translates to CASSQGLDSTDTQYF. V usage is TRBV7-9 and J usage is TRBJ2-3; a weak D match, TRBD2 (5 bases). This CDR3 has 15 amino acids. In germline, CDR1 is SEHNR, CDR2 FQNEAQ (reference sequence). Trimming pared 5 bases from V and 0 bases from J, leaving 12 bases between.

Regarding this clone: One junction end disagrees with the germline gene, perhaps due to a read error. This sequence joins TRBV4-1 and TRBJ1-3; D ambiguous. The germline V gene encodes CDR1 MGHRA and CDR2 YSYEKL. This CDR3 region has 14 residues. CDR3 nucleotide sequence: TGCGCCAGCAGCCAAGAATTGCGCCGGGAAGGAGTAGATTTT. Its translation: CASSQELRREGVDF.

The V call is TRBV29-1, the J call TRBJ1-1, with D hard to call. There are 13 residues in the CDR3. With 7 bases removed from V and 1 base from J, the gap between germline ends came to 13 bases. Looked up from germline, CDR1 is SQVTM and CDR2 is ANQGSEA. CDR3 in DNA: TGCAGCGGCCGAAGCCACTCGAACACTGAAGCTTTCTTT. Its translation: CSGRSHSNTEAFF. The complete variable domain, with remaining parts taken from reference TRBV29-1 and TRBJ1-1, reads SAVISQKPSRDICQRGTSLTIQCQVDSQVTMMFWYRQQPGQSLTLIATANQGSEATYESGFVIDKFPISRPNLTFSTLTVSNMSPEDSSIYLCSGRSHSNTEAFFGQGTRLTVV.

The chain recombines TRBV19 with TRBJ2-7; TRBD1 is a possible D gene (6 bases). V was pared by 7 bases and J by 2 bases, with 15 bases between. Germline CDR1 is LNHDA and CDR2 is SQIVND (reference sequence). The CDR3 sequence is 14 residues long. CDR3 in amino acids: CASKVGTGTYEQYF. CDR3 sequence (DNA): TGTGCCAGTAAAGTGGGAACAGGGACCTACGAGCAGTACTTC.

This clone was recorded once. J is TRBJ1-5 and V is TRBV7-8; D is unresolved. Trimming shortened V by 5 bases and J by 3 bases, and 14 bases separated the two germline ends. Per the germline V gene, CDR1 is SGHVS and CDR2 is FQNEAQ. The CDR3 runs to 15 residues. Here the CDR3 reads CASSPSQSVNQPQHF. Written as DNA, the CDR3 is TGTGCCAGCAGCCCCTCCCAGAGCGTCAATCAGCCCCAGCATTTT. Based on the CDR3 plus reference TRBV7-8 and TRBJ1-5, the full variable domain is GAGVSQSPRYKVAKRGQDVALRCDPISGHVSLFWYQQALGQGPEFLTYFQNEAQLDKSGLPSDRFFAERPEGSVSTLKIQRTQQEDSAVYLCASSPSQSVNQPQHFGDGTRLSIL.

This rearrangement joins TRBV9 to TRBJ1-6; weak D call: TRBD1 (6 bases). The CDR3 is 16 residues long. V was pared by 0 bases and J by 7 bases, with 14 bases between. The germline V gene has CDR1 SGDLS and CDR2 YYNGEE. In DNA form, the CDR3 reads TGTGCCAGCAGCGTAGAGTCAGGGGCGACGAATTCACCCCTCCACTTT. Residues: CASSVESGATNSPLHF.